The clone carrying this T cell receptor beta chain was found many times. No antigen is known for it. The data originate from a study of CD8 T cells in ankylosing spondylitis. TCRdb recomputed calls from the 5' RACE reads with MiXCR, one row per CDR3 protein. This repertoire shows some 220,000 distinct CDR3 sequences, around 6.6% found once; its top ten account for over 12%. Study results and limitations: Ankylosing spondylitis blood appeared to be characterized by a TCR beta motif of fewer than ten highly homologous variants.

The germline V gene has CDR1 SGDLS and CDR2 YYNGEE. This CDR3 has 13 residues. The V and J ends lost 4 bases and 8 bases, in that order; junction bases with no gene match: 5. The V gene is TRBV9, the J gene TRBJ1-4; TRBD1 matches at 7 bases. The sample consisted of blood, either unsorted or a sorted T cell fraction (not recorded which). This receptor was taken from a male donor with ankylosing spondylitis. CDR3 DNA: TGTGCCAGCAGCACAGGGGTGGGAGAAAAACTGTTTTTT. As protein: CASSTGVGEKLFF.